The 6 T cell receptor beta chains listed next were all sequenced from one sample in a study of cytomegalovirus exposure and HLA in healthy donors. 60 Vbeta and 13 Jbeta primers were used in PCR. Sequencing was performed with immunoSEQ multiplex PCR; in TCRdb, only in-frame clones are kept and a portion is missing. The table includes some 200,000 clones, roughly four fifths detected once. Sequencing was done on a sample of PBMCs. The receptors originated from a woman younger than 30 in good health and CMV-seronegative.

The rearrangement uses TRBV27 and TRBJ2-1; D remains unclear. V lost 7 bases and J 0 bases, leaving 19 bases between the germline ends. This CDR3 spans 17 amino acids. Germline lookup yields CDR1 MNHEY and CDR2 SMNVEV (reference sequence). Here the CDR3 DNA reads TGTGCCAGCAATGCGTTCGGCGGAATGAGCTCCTACAATGAGCAGTTCTTC. It codes for CASNAFGGMSSYNEQFF.

J is TRBJ2-2 and V is TRBV5-1; weak D call: TRBD2 (5 bases). The V gene's germline CDR1 is SGHRS and CDR2 YFSETQ. Trimming removed 7 bases from V and 4 bases from J, with 17 bases in between. CDR3 size: 15 residues. The CDR3 DNA reads as TGCGCCAGCGGTCGATTGAGGGTTGGCACCGGGGAGCTGTTTTTT. Its protein product is CASGRLRVGTGELFF.

The chain recombines TRBV6-1 with TRBJ2-3, with D possibly TRBD1 on 6 matching bases. CDR3 size: 12 residues. V was pared by 6 bases and J by 3 bases, with 7 bases between. Germline-derived CDR1 and CDR2 are MNHNS and SASEGT. CDR3 in amino acids: CASSDRTDTQYF. As DNA, the CDR3 is TGTGCCAGCAGCGACAGGACAGATACGCAGTATTTT.

The chain carries TRBV7-3 and TRBJ1-2; 7 nucleotides agree with TRBD1. The J segment lost 4 bases and the V segment lost 5 bases, leaving 7 bases of the junction unmatched. The CDR3 runs to 14 residues. The germline CDR1 and CDR2 sequences are SGHTA and FQGTGA. The CDR3 is CASSPDRASYGYTF. As DNA, the CDR3 is TGTGCCAGCAGCCCCGACAGGGCCTCCTATGGCTACACCTTC.

This clone was counted once. This chain connects TRBV18 to TRBJ2-1, with 14 bases identical to TRBD2. J was trimmed by 7 bases and V by 3 bases; bases with no gene match: 8. This CDR3 region has 17 residues. Germline CDR1 KGHSH, CDR2 LQKENI. CDR3 sequence: CASSPYIGLAGGNEQFF. Written as DNA, the CDR3 is TGTGCCAGCTCACCGTACATCGGACTAGCGGGAGGTAATGAGCAGTTCTTC.

This clone was seen a handful of times. The CDR3 nucleotides are TGCGCCAGCAGGGACGCTCTGGGGGCCGACACTGAAGCTTTCTTT. It codes for CASRDALGADTEAFF. The rearrangement links TRBV10-2 to TRBJ1-1; D is perhaps TRBD1 (6 bases). Per the germline V gene, CDR1 is WSHSY and CDR2 is SAAADI. This CDR3 is 15 amino acids long. The V and J ends lost 6 bases and 3 bases respectively, with 17 bases between them.